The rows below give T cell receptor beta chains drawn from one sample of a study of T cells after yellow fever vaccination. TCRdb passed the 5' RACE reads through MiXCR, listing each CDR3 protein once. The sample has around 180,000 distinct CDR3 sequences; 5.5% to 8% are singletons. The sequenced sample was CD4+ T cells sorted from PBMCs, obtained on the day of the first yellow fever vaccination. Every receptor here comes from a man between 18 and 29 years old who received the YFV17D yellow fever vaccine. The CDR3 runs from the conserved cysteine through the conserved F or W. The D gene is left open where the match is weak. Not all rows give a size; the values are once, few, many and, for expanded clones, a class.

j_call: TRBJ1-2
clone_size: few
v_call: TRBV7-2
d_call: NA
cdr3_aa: CASRPPLVDLGGGYTF

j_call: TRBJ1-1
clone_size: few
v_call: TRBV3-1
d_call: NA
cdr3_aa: CASSQSWDVIEAFF

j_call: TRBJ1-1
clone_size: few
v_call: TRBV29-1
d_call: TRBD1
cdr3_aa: CSVVWDRVIPEAFF

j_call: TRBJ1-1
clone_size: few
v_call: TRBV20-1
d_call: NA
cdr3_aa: CSARGGGKWANTEAFF

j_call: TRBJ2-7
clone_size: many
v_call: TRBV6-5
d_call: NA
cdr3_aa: CASNSGSTYEQYF

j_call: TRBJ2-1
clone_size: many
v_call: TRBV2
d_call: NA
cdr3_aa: CASSTKEQFF

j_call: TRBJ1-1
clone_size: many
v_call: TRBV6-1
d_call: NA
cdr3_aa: CASSRRLGMNTEAFF

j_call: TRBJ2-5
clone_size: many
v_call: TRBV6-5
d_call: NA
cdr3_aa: CASSSGRRQETQYF

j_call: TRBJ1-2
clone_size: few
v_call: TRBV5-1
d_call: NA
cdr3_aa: CASSLDKNYGYTF

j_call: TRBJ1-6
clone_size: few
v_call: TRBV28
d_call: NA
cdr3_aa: CASNRDPNSPLHF

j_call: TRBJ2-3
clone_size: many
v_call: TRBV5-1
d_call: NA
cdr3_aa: CASSLSRDPDTQYF

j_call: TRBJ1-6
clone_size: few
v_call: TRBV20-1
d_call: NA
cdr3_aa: CSAQQIRSSYNSPLHF

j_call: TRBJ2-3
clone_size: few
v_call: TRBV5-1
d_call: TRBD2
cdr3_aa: CASSLAPGLVSDTQYF

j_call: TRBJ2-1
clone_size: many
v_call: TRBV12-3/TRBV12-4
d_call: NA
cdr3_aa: CASSFYRTRDNEQFF

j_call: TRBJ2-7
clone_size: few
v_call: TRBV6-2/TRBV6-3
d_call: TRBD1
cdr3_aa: CASSSSQAMDRMGGQYF

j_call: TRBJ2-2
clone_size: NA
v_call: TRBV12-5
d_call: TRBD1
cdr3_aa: CASGLVRTGTTGELFF

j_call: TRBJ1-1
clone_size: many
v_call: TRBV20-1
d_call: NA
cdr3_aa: CSARDSYTEAFF

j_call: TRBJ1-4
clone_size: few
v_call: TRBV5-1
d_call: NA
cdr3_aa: CASSFGGATNEKLFF

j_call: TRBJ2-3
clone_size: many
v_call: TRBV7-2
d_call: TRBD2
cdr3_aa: CASSLIAGGSTDTQYF

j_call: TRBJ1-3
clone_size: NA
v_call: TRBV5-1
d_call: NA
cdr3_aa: CASSSQWGRSGNTIYF

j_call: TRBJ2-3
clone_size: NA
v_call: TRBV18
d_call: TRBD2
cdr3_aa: CASSPSSGGSTDTQYF

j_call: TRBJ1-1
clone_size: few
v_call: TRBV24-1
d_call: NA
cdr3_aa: CATSDPRGGTEAFF

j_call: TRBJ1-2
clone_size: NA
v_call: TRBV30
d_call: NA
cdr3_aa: CAWSSGTWDGYTF

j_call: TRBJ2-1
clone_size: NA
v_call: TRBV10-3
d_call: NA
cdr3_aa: CAISLALGLSYNEQFF

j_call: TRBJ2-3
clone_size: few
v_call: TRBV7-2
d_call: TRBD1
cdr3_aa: CASSLNPGQSTDTQYF

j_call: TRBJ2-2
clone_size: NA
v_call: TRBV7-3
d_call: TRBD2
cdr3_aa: CASSLTPGGYTGELFF

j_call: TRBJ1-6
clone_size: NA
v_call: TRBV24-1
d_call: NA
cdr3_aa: CATSDLRSWGINSPLHF

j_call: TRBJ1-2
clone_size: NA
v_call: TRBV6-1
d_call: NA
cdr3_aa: CASREKTGANYGYTF

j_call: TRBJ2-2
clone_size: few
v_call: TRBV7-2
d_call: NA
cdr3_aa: CASSLESLPNTGELFF

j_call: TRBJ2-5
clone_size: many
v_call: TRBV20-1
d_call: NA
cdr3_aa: CSASRAGLYQETQYF

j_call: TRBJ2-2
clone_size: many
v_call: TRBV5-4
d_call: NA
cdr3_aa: CASRVGTHTGELFF

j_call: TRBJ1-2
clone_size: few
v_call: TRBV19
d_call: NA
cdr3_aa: CASSEKGNGYTF

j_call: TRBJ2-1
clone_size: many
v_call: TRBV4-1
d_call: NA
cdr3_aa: CASSQTGASSYNEQFF

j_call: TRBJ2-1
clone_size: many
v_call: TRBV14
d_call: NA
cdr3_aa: CASSQGVARMGEQFF

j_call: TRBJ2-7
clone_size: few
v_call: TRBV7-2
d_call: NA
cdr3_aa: CASSLTGPAYEQYF

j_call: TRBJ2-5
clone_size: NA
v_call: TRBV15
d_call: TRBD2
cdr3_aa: CATSPGLAGQETQYF

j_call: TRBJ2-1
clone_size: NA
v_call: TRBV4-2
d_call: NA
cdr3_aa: CASSPLRMGRQFF

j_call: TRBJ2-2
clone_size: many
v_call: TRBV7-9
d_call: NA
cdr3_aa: CASSFSMINTGELFF

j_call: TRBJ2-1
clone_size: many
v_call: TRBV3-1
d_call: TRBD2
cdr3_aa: CASSPGIAGAYNEQFF

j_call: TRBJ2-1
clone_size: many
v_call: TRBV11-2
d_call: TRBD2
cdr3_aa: CASSRRSGGSYNEQFF

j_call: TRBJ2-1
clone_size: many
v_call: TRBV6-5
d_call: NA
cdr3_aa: CASSYWGAYNEQFF

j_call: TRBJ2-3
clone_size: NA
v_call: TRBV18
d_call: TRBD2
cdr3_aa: CASSPLPSTSGGPTDTQYF

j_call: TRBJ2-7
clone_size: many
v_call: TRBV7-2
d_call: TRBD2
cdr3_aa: CASSLTSGAYEQYF

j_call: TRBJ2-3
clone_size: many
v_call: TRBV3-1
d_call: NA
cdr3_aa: CASSQSLGRGASTDTQYF

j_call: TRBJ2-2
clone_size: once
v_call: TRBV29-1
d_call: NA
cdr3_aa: CSVTDTGELFF

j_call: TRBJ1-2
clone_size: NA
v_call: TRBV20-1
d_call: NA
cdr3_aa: CSARNLGTYYGYTF